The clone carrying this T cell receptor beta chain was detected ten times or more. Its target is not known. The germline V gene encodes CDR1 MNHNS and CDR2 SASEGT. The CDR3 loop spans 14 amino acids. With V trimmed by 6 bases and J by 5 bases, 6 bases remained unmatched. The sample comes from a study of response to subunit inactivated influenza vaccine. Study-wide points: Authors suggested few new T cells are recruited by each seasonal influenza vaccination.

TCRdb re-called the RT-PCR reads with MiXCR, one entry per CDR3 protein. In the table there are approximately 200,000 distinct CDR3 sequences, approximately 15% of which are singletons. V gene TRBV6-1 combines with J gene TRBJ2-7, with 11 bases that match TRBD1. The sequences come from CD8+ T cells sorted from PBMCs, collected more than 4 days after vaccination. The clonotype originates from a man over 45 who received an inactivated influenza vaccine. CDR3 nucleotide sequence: TGTGCCAGCAGCCTCGGGACAGGGGGTAACGAGCAGTACTTC. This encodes CASSLGTGGNEQYF.